Listed below are T cell receptor beta chains from one sample, sequenced in a study of shared clonotypes between healthy human individuals. TCRdb's table, derived via immunoSEQ multiplex PCR, lists solely in-frame clones and lacks some. The sample contains about 1,800,000 clones, about 94% of which appear only once. Source material: naive CD8+ T cells sorted from blood. The source of these receptors is a man aged 18 to 30 in good health. Each CDR3 is given without its conserved first and last residue. D genes are given only for firm matches. A row's size may be missing; if present it is once, few, many or a size class.

>10|-|TRBJ2-7|-|TRBV25-1
ASSVDAVEQY
>15|-|TRBJ2-3|-|TRBV5-8
ASSLGAVLSGTDTQY
>13|TRBD1|TRBJ1-1|-|TRBV13
ASSPVGTENTEAF
>14|-|TRBJ2-2|-|TRBV10-3
AISESTSQFPGELF
>16|-|TRBJ2-1|-|TRBV11-2
ASSLAGSGAIPYNEQF
>13|-|TRBJ2-1|-|TRBV7-8
ASSPMSSTYNEQF
>14|TRBD1|TRBJ1-1|-|TRBV9
ASSTRQGALPLEAF
>12|TRBD1|TRBJ2-7|-|TRBV5-6
ASSTLTGTSEQY
>14|TRBD2|TRBJ2-3|-|TRBV13
ASSTGGGLSTDTQY
>14|TRBD1|TRBJ1-1|-|TRBV7-6
ASSLGQGTSGTEAF
>12|-|TRBJ1-3|-|TRBV25-1
ASTRSWSGNTIY
>13|-|TRBJ2-7|-|TRBV5-6
ASSFMTGGPYEQY
>13|TRBD2|TRBJ2-7|-|TRBV7-2
ASSFAGGPSYEQY
>15|TRBD2|TRBJ2-3|-|TRBV27
ASSLLGTSWFTDTQY
>13|TRBD1|TRBJ2-1|-|TRBV11-1
ASSHDRETYNEQF
>15|-|TRBJ2-3|once|TRBV2
ASRGLPSSELTDTQY
>13|-|TRBJ1-5|-|TRBV4-1
ASSQETGTNQPQH
>12|-|TRBJ2-7|-|TRBV9
ASSVGSAVLEQY
>12|-|TRBJ1-2|-|TRBV5-1
ASSLAGEIYGYT
>13|-|TRBJ2-1|once|TRBV2
ASNLGAAPYNEQF
>11|TRBD1|TRBJ2-7|-|TRBV29-1
SVEGQVANEQY
>9|-|TRBJ2-7|-|TRBV6-1
ASSGGYEQY
>12|-|TRBJ1-5|-|TRBV27
ASSFGLGDQPQH
>12|-|TRBJ1-1|-|TRBV4-1
ASSQVGGTNEAF
>12|-|TRBJ1-3|once|TRBV7-2
ATTPFFGGNTIY
>12|-|TRBJ2-5|-|TRBV9
ASSVGPGSETQY
>11|-|TRBJ2-7|-|TRBV7-2
ASSLAGSYEQY
>13|TRBD1|TRBJ2-7|-|TRBV30
AWSPGTGFSYEQY
>10|-|TRBJ2-7|-|TRBV10-3
AIRQGGNEQY
>10|-|TRBJ1-1|-|TRBV5-6
ASSIQATEAF
>12|-|TRBJ2-6|-|TRBV5-4
ASSLGEGANVLT
>12|-|TRBJ2-7|-|TRBV7-2
ASSFTTDLYEQY
>12|TRBD1|TRBJ1-1|-|TRBV10-1
ASSLGTGNTEAF
>8|-|TRBJ2-4|-|TRBV2
ASSGDTQY
>12|TRBD1|TRBJ2-7|-|TRBV10-2
ATVRTGTAGEQY
>16|-|TRBJ1-6|-|TRBV13
ASSPGTRNSSYNSPLH
>14|-|TRBJ2-1|once|TRBV27
ASSPLGAIGVNEQF
>12|-|TRBJ2-7|-|TRBV29-1
SVEQGGGYYEQY
>11|-|TRBJ2-7|-|TRBV11-2
ASAGETGYEQY
>13|-|TRBJ1-4|once|TRBV21-1
ASSKPTGVAEKLF
>14|TRBD2|TRBJ2-1|-|TRBV6-5
ASSYSIGTTYNEQF
>14|-|TRBJ2-5|-|TRBV2
ASIPPYSGVQETQY
>12|-|TRBJ2-7|-|TRBV6-6
ASSYSMGLDEQY
>14|TRBD1|TRBJ1-1|-|TRBV5-1
ASSSTGALLNTEAF
>12|-|TRBJ1-2|-|TRBV28
ASMEKGYGYGYT
>15|TRBD1|TRBJ2-2|-|TRBV10-1
ASIPPAGTGDAGELF
>13|-|TRBJ2-1|-|TRBV5-6
ASSPRRASYNEQF
>16|TRBD2|TRBJ2-1|-|TRBV7-8
ASSLDSTGTSGNNEQF
>13|TRBD2|TRBJ2-7|-|TRBV27
ASNVVASGGGEQY
>16|TRBD2|TRBJ2-7|-|TRBV5-8
ASSLGVGLAGAFYEQY
>12|TRBD2|TRBJ2-7|-|TRBV13
ASKERGSSYEQY